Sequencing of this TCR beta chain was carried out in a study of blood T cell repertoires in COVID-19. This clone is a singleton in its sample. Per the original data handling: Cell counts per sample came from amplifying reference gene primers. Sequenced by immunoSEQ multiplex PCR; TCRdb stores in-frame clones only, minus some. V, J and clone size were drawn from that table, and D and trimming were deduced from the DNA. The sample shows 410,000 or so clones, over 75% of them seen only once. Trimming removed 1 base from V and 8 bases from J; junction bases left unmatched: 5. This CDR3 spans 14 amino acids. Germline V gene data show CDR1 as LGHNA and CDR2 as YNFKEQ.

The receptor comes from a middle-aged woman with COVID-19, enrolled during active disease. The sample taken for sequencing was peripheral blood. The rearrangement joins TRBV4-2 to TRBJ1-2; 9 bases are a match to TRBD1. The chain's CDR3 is CASSQGTGEGGYTF. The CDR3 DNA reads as TGTGCCAGCAGCCAAGGGACAGGGGAAGGGGGCTACACCTTC.